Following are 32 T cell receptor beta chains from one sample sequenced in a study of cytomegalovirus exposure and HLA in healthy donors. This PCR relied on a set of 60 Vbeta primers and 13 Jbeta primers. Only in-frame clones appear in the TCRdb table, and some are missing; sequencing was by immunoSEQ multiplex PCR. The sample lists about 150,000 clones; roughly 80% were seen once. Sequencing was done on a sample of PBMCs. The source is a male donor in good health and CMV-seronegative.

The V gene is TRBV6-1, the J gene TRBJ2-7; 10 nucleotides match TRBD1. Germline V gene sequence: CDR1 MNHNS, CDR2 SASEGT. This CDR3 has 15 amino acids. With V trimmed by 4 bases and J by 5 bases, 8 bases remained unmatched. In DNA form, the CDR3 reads TGTGCCAGCAGTGCCCGGGACAGGGGATCCGACGAGCAGTACTTC. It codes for CASSARDRGSDEQYF.

The CDR3: CASSYPDSPYGYTF. The CDR3 DNA sequence: TGTGCCAGCAGTTACCCAGACAGCCCCTATGGCTACACCTTC. The chain has TRBV6-5 and TRBJ1-2; the D gene is possibly TRBD1 (5 bases). Trimming took 2 bases from V and 4 from J, leaving 11 bases between them. Germline assignment: CDR1 MNHEY and CDR2 SVGAGI. The CDR3 totals 14 residues.

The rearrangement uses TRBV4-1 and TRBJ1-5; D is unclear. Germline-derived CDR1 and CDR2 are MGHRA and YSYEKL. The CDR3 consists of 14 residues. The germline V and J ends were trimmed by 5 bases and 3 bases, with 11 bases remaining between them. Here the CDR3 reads CASSSIQFNQPQHF. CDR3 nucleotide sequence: TGCGCCAGCAGCTCAATCCAGTTCAATCAGCCCCAGCATTTT.

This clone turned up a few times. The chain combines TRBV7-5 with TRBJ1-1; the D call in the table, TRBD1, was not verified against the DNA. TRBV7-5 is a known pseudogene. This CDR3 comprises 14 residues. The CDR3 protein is CVRTRTGKNTEAFF. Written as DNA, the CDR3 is TGTGTCAGAACCCGGACAGGTAAGAACACTGAAGCTTTCTTT.

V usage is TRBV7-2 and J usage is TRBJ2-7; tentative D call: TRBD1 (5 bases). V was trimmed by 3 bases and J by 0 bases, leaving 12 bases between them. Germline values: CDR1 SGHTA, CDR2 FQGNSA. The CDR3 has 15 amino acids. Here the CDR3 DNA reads TGTGCCAGCAGCTTCAGGGCGGTGGGCTCCTACGAGCAGTACTTC. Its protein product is CASSFRAVGSYEQYF.

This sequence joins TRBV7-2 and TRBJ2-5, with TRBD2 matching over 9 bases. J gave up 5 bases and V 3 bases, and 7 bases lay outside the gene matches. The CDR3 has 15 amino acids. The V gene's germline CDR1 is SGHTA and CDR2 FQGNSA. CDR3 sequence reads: CASSLWTSELETQYF. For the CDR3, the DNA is TGTGCCAGCAGCTTGTGGACTAGCGAGTTGGAGACCCAGTACTTC.

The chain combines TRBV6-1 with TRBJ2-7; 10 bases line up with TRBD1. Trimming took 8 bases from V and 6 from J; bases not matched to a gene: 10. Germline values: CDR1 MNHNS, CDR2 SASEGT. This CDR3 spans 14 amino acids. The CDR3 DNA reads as TGTGCCAGCTCTCACCGGGACAGGGGATTCGAGCAGTACTTC. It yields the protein CASSHRDRGFEQYF.

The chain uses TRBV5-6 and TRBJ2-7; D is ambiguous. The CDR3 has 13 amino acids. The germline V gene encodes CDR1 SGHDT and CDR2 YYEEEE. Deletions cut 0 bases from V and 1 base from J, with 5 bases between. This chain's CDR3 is CASSLVSSYEQYF. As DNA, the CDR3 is TGTGCCAGCAGCTTGGTTTCATCCTACGAGCAGTACTTC. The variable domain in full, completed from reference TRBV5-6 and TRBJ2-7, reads DAGVTQSPTHLIKTRGQQVTLRCSPKSGHDTVSWYQQALGQGPQFIFQYYEEEERQRGNFPDRFSGHQFPNYSSELNVNALLLGDSALYLCASSLVSSYEQYFGPGTRLTVT.

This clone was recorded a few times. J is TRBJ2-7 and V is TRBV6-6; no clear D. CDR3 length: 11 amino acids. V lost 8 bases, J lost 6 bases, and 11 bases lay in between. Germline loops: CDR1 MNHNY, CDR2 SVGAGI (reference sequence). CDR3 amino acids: CASGSSGEQYF. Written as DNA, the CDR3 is TGTGCCAGCGGAAGCTCGGGCGAGCAGTACTTC.

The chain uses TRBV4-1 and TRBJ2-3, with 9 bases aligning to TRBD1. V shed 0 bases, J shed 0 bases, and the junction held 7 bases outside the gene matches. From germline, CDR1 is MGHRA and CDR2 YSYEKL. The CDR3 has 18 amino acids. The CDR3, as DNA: TGCGCCAGCAGCCAAGATACGCCGACAGGGGGAAGCACAGATACGCAGTATTTT. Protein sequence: CASSQDTPTGGSTDTQYF.

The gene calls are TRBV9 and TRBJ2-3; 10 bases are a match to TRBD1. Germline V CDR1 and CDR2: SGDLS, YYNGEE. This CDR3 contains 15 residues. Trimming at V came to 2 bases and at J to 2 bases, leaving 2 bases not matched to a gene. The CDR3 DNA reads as TGTGCCAGCAGCGTGGGGACAGGGGCCACAGATACGCAGTATTTT. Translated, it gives CASSVGTGATDTQYF.

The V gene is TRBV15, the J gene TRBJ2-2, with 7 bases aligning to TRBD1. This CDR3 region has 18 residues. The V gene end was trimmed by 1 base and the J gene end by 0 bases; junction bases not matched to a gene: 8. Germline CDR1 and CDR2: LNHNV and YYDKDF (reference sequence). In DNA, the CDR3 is TGTGCCACCAGCAGAGGGATACAGACAGGGTCGAACACCGGGGAGCTGTTTTTT. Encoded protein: CATSRGIQTGSNTGELFF.

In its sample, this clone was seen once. The CDR3 spells CASSLASAGGSYTF. The CDR3 bases are TGTGCCAGCAGCTTAGCGTCGGCAGGGGGCAGCTACACCTTC. The genes are TRBV7-9 and TRBJ1-2, with TRBD1 matching over 8 bases. This CDR3 comprises 14 residues. Germline V gene sequence: CDR1 SEHNR, CDR2 FQNEAQ (reference sequence). Trimming took 0 bases from V and 9 from J; bases not matched to a gene: 6.

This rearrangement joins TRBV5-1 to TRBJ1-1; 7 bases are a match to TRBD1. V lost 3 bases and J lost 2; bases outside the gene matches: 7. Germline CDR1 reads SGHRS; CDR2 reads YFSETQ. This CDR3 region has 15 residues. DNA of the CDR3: TGCGCCAGCAGCTCCGACGGGACAGTCAACACTGAAGCTTTCTTT. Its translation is CASSSDGTVNTEAFF. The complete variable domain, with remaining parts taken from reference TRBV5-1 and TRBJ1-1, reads KAGVTQTPRYLIKTRGQQVTLSCSPISGHRSVSWYQQTPGQGLQFLFEYFSETQRNKGNFPGRFSGRQFSNSRSEMNVSTLELGDSALYLCASSSDGTVNTEAFFGQGTRLTVV.

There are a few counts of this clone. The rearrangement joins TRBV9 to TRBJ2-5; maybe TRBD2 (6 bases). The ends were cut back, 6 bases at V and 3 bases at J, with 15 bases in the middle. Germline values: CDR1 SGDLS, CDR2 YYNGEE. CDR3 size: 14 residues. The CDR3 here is CASNPGTAKETQYF. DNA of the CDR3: TGTGCCAGCAACCCCGGGACTGCGAAAGAGACCCAGTACTTC.

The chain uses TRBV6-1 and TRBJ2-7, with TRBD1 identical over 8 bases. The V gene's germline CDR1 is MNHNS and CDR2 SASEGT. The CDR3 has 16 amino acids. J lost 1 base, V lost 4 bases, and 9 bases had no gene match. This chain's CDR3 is CASSGYLTGASYEQYF. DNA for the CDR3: TGTGCCAGCAGTGGGTACCTGACAGGGGCTTCCTACGAGCAGTACTTC.

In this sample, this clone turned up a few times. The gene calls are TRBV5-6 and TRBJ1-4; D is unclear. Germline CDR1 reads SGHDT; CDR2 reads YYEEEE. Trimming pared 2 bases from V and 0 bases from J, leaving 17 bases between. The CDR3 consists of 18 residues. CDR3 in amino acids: CASSLGLPSPSTNEKLFF. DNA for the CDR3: TGTGCCAGCAGCTTAGGACTTCCCTCGCCGTCAACTAATGAAAAACTGTTTTTT.

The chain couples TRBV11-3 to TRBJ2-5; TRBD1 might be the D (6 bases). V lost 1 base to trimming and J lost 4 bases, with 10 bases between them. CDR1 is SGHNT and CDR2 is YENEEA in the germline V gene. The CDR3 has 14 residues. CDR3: CASSLGQGSETQYF. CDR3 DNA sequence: TGTGCCAGCAGCTTAGGCCAGGGGTCAGAGACCCAGTACTTC.

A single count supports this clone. The CDR3 spells CAISGGGGNEAFF. In DNA, the CDR3 is TGTGCCATCAGTGGGGGAGGAGGGAATGAAGCTTTCTTT. This rearrangement joins TRBV10-3 to TRBJ1-1, with D uncertain. The CDR3 length is 13 residues. The V end was cut by 4 bases, the J end by 7 bases, with 13 bases between. The germline gives CDR1 ENHRY, CDR2 SYGVKD.

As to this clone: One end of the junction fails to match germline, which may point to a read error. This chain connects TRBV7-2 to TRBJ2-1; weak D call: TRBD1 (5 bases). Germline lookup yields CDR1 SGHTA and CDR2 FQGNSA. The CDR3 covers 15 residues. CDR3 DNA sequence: TGTGCCAGCAGTTTAGGACATAATCCCTCCAATGAGCAGTTCTTC. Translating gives CASSLGHNPSNEQFF.

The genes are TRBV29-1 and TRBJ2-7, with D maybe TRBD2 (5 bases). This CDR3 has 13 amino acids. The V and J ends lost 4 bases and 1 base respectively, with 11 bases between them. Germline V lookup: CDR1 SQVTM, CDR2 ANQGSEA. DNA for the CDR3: TGCAGCGTTGGTGTGTCGGGGTCCTACGAGCAGTACTTC. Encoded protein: CSVGVSGSYEQYF.

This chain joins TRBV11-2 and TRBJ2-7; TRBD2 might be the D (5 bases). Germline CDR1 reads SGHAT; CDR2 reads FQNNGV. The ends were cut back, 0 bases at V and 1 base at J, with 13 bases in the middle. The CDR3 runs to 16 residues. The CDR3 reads CASSLDHTSGSYEQYF. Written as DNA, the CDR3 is TGTGCCAGCAGCTTAGATCATACCTCGGGGTCCTACGAGCAGTACTTC.

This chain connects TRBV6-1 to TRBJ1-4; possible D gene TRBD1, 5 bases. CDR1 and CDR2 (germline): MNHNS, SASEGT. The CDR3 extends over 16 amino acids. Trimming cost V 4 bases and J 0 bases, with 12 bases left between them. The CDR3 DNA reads TGTGCCAGCAGTGCTGGGCAGGGCGCAACTAATGAAAAACTGTTTTTT. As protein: CASSAGQGATNEKLFF.

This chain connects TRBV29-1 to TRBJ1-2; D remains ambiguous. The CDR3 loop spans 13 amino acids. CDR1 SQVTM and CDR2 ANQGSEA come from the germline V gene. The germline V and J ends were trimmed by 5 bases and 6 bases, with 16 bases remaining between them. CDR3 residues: CSVRTEDTHGYTF. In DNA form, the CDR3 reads TGCAGCGTTAGGACGGAGGATACACATGGCTACACCTTC.

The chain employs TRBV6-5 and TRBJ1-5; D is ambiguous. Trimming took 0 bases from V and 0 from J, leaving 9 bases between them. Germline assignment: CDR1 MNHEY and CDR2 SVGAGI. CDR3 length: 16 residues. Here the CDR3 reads CASSYSNSPSNQPQHF. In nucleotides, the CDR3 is TGTGCCAGCAGTTACTCGAACAGCCCTAGCAATCAGCCCCAGCATTTT.

The CDR3 loop is CASLRDRGSGELFF. CDR3 nucleotide sequence: TGTGCCAGCCTTAGGGACAGGGGGAGCGGGGAGCTGTTTTTT. The chain employs TRBV6-1 and TRBJ2-2; 11 bases are shared with TRBD1. Germline CDR1 MNHNS, CDR2 SASEGT. V trimming: 8 bases; J trimming: 7 bases; junction bases outside the gene matches: 6. The length of the CDR3 is 14 residues.

The CDR3 bases are TGTGCCATCAGTGAGTGGACAGCGAACACCGGGGAGCTGTTTTTT. Protein product: CAISEWTANTGELFF. The V call is TRBV10-3, the J call TRBJ2-2; D possibly corresponds to TRBD1 (6 bases). Germline V gene data show CDR1 as ENHRY and CDR2 as SYGVKD. The V end lost 1 base, the J end lost 0 bases, and 6 bases lay between the germline ends. CDR3 length: 15 amino acids.

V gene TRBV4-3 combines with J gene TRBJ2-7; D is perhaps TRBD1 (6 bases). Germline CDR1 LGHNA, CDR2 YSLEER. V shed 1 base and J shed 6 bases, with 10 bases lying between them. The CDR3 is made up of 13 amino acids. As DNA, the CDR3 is TGCGCCAGCAGCCAAGTGCAGGGGAGCGAGCAGTACTTC. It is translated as CASSQVQGSEQYF.

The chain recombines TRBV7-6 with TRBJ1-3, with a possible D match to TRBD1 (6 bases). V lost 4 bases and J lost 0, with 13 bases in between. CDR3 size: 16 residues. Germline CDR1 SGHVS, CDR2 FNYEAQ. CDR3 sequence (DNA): TGTGCCAGCAGCTCCTTGACAGGTCTCTCTGGAAACACCATATATTTT. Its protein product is CASSSLTGLSGNTIYF.

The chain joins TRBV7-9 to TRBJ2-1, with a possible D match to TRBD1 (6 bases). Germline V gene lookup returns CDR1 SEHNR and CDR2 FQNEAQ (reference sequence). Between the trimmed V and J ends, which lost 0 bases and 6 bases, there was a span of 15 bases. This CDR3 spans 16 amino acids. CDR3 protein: CASSLARDTASNEQFF. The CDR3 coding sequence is TGTGCCAGCAGCTTAGCTAGGGACACGGCTAGCAATGAGCAGTTCTTC.

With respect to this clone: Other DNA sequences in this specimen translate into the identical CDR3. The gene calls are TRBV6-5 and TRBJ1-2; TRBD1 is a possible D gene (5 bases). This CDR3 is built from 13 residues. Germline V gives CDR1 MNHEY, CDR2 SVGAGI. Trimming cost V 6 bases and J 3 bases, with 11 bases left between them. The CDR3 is CASSSTGDYGYTF. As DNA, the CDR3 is TGTGCCAGCAGCTCTACAGGTGACTATGGCTACACCTTC.

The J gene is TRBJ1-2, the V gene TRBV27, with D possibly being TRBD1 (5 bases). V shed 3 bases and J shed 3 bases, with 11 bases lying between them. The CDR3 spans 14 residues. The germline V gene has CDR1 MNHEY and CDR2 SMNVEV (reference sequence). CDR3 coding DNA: TGTGCCAGCAGTTTCATGCTAGGGGACTATGGCTACACCTTC. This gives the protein CASSFMLGDYGYTF.